This T cell receptor beta chain came from a study of CD8 T cells in Susac syndrome. The CDR3 is 15 amino acids. V gave up 3 bases and J gave up 5 bases; unmatched junction bases: 5. When the RNA was reverse transcribed, random hexamers were used with an input of roughly 0.45 to 1 ug. Each CDR3 protein gets one entry after TCRdb re-called the immunoSEQ multiplex PCR reads with MiXCR. The repertoire holds about 53,000 distinct CDR3 sequences, with about 95% as singletons. What was sequenced was CD8+ T cells from PBMCs. The chain links TRBV12-3 or TRBV12-4 to TRBJ2-3, with 10 nucleotides matching TRBD2. The TCR comes from a human donor with Susac syndrome. CDR3 region: CASSFSGGPGDTQYF. The CDR3 DNA is TGTGCCAGCAGTTTTAGCGGGGGGCCTGGAGATACGCAGTATTTT.